This note documents a single T cell receptor beta chain sequence. The data stem from a study of blood T cell repertoires in COVID-19. Study at large: Italy, Spain and the United States were the sources of the convalescent and acute COVID-19 samples. The cDNA or gDNA used as material had been derived from T cells, B-cell-depleted T cells, or PBMCs.

Some clones are missing from TCRdb's copy, which holds only in-frame ones; the method was immunoSEQ multiplex PCR. The profile shows 120,000 to 150,000 clones, approximately 90% of them singletons. Participants were aged about 18 to 89 years from about 25 US areas. The length of the CDR3 is 15 residues. J gave up 4 bases and V 1 base, and 4 bases lay outside the gene matches. Germline assignment: CDR1 SGHAT and CDR2 FQNNGV. The sample comprised PBMCs or T cells enriched from blood (not recorded which). The chain recombines TRBV11-2 with TRBJ2-1; 7 bases are a match to TRBD2. The sequence was obtained from a woman aged 25-40 years with acute COVID-19. The CDR3 loop reads CASSLALAAYNEQFF. The CDR3 nucleotides are TGTGCCAGCAGCTTAGCGCTAGCGGCGTACAATGAGCAGTTCTTC.